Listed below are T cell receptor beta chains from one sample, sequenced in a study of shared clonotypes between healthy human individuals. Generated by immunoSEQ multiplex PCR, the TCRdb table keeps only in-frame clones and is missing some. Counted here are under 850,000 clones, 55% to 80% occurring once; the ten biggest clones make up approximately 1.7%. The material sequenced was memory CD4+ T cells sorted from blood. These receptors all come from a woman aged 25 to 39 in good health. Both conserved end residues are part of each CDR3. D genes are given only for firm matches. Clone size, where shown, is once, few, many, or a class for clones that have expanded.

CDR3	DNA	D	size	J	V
CASSLDSLSNQPQHF	TGTGCCAGCAGCTTAGATTCGCTTAGCAATCAGCCCCAGCATTTT	-	-	TRBJ1-5	TRBV7-2
CASSRTGGTNEQFF	TGTGCCAGCAGCCGGACAGGGGGAACTAATGAGCAGTTCTTC	TRBD1	few	TRBJ2-1	TRBV7-2
CASSLSGTGDRGLYTF	TGTGCCAGCAGTTTATCCGGGACAGGGGATAGGGGACTCTACACCTTC	TRBD1	-	TRBJ1-2	TRBV27
CASSPRGTSSSREQYF	TGTGCCAGCTCACCCCGGGGGACTTCCTCGTCTCGCGAGCAGTACTTC	-	once	TRBJ2-7	TRBV18
CASSPLGAYEQYF	TGTGCCAGCAGCCCACTAGGGGCCTACGAGCAGTACTTC	-	once	TRBJ2-7	TRBV14
CASSLGTGVYNEQFF	TGTGCCAGCAGCCTCGGGACAGGGGTCTACAATGAGCAGTTCTTC	TRBD1	-	TRBJ2-1	TRBV7-9
CASRRDRVTDTQYF	TGTGCCAGCAGAAGGGACAGAGTCACAGATACGCAGTATTTT	TRBD1	once	TRBJ2-3	TRBV6-5
CASSLAGSKETQYF	TGTGCCAGCAGCTTAGCTGGCAGTAAAGAGACCCAGTACTTC	-	many	TRBJ2-5	TRBV7-9
CASRGTTDTQYF	TGCGCCAGCAGGGGGACCACAGATACGCAGTATTTT	-	-	TRBJ2-3	TRBV10-1
CAISSGGGYTF	TGTGCCATCAGTTCAGGGGGCGGCTACACCTTC	TRBD1	-	TRBJ1-2	TRBV10-3
CATSSEKGDLSSYEQYF	TGTGCCACCAGCAGCGAAAAAGGGGATTTGAGCTCCTACGAGCAGTACTTC	-	many	TRBJ2-7	TRBV15
CASSILQGREETQYF	TGTGCCAGTAGTATCCTCCAGGGTAGGGAAGAGACCCAGTACTTC	-	-	TRBJ2-5	TRBV19
CASSPREMNTEAFF	TGTGCCAGCTCACCTCGGGAAATGAACACTGAAGCTTTCTTT	-	few	TRBJ1-1	TRBV18
CASSPLGVQGGNGYTF	TGTGCCAGCAGTCCACTAGGGGTACAGGGGGGAAATGGCTACACCTTC	TRBD1	-	TRBJ1-2	TRBV28
CASSKSLGDGPDTQYF	TGTGCCAGCAGCAAAAGTCTGGGGGATGGTCCAGATACGCAGTATTTT	-	few	TRBJ2-3	TRBV4-2
CASSSTGIGNTEAFF	TGCGCCAGCAGCAGTACAGGGATTGGGAACACTGAAGCTTTCTTT	-	-	TRBJ1-1	TRBV5-1
CASSTSATSGSYEQYF	TGTGCCAGCAGCACCTCTGCGACTAGCGGGTCCTACGAGCAGTACTTC	TRBD2	-	TRBJ2-7	TRBV9
CATSRDLMGMDYEQYF	TGTGCCACCAGCAGAGATCTTATGGGGATGGACTACGAGCAGTACTTC	-	-	TRBJ2-7	TRBV15
CASSFSHDLWGITQETQYF	TGTGCCAGCAGCTTTTCGCATGACCTCTGGGGTATAACTCAAGAGACCCAGTACTTC	-	-	TRBJ2-5	TRBV7-2
CASSHPLEGDEQFF	TGTGCCAGCAGTCACCCTCTAGAGGGCGATGAGCAGTTCTTC	-	-	TRBJ2-1	TRBV6-5
CASSSGPPGQGNTGELFF	TGTGCCAGCAGCTCCGGACCTCCGGGACAGGGGAATACCGGGGAGCTGTTTTTT	TRBD1	few	TRBJ2-2	TRBV5-4
CAIRREINQPQHF	TGTGCCATCAGGAGGGAGATCAATCAGCCCCAGCATTTT	-	-	TRBJ1-5	TRBV10-3
CASSSSGGNYEQYF	TGTGCCAGCAGCTCTTCAGGGGGGAACTACGAGCAGTACTTC	-	many	TRBJ2-7	TRBV25-1
CVRSLFRDRLAGPYEQYF	TGTGTCAGAAGCTTATTTAGGGACCGGCTAGCGGGGCCCTACGAGCAGTACTTC	-	-	TRBJ2-7	TRBV7-5
CASSQKTGTRRTEAFF	TGCGCCAGCAGCCAAAAAACCGGGACTCGGAGGACTGAAGCTTTCTTT	-	few	TRBJ1-1	TRBV4-1
CASSSRQNTDTQYF	TGTGCCAGCAGCTCGAGACAGAACACAGATACGCAGTATTTT	-	-	TRBJ2-3	TRBV5-4
CASSLRDSSGNTIYF	TGCGCCAGCAGCCTAAGAGACAGCTCTGGAAACACCATATATTTT	-	-	TRBJ1-3	TRBV4-1
CASSSGTGNIGSTDTQYF	TGTGCCAGCAGTTCCGGGACAGGAAACATAGGGAGCACAGATACGCAGTATTTT	TRBD1	-	TRBJ2-3	TRBV28
CASSRWGRATGGYTF	TGTGCCAGCAGCCGATGGGGGCGCGCGACAGGAGGCTACACCTTC	-	-	TRBJ1-2	TRBV5-8
CASSQDRDMNTEAFF	TGTGCCAGCAGCCAAGACAGGGACATGAACACTGAAGCTTTCTTT	-	few	TRBJ1-1	TRBV4-2
CASSRWTGADEAFF	TGCGCCAGCAGTCGATGGACAGGGGCGGACGAAGCTTTCTTT	TRBD1	-	TRBJ1-1	TRBV4-1
CASSGIPPEGGTYNEQFF	TGCGCCAGCAGTGGAATCCCACCGGAAGGCGGGACCTACAATGAGCAGTTCTTC	-	-	TRBJ2-1	TRBV10-1
CASSRDAMRTGDNQPQHF	TGCGCCAGCAGCCGCGACGCCATGCGGACAGGGGACAATCAGCCCCAGCATTTT	TRBD1	many	TRBJ1-5	TRBV4-1
CASSPPGPQIDEQFF	TGTGCCAGCAGCCCTCCGGGACCCCAGATAGATGAGCAGTTCTTC	-	-	TRBJ2-1	TRBV13
CASSQEGPSLAKNIQYF	TGTGCCAGCAGCCAAGAGGGACCTTCTCTAGCCAAAAACATTCAGTACTTC	-	-	TRBJ2-4	TRBV4-2
CASNRQGGANVLTF	TGTGCCAGCAACCGTCAAGGTGGGGCCAACGTCCTGACTTTC	-	-	TRBJ2-6	TRBV9
CASSYSSGANQPQHF	TGTGCCAGCAGTTACTCATCCGGGGCCAATCAGCCCCAGCATTTT	-	-	TRBJ1-5	TRBV6-5
CASSPTSYNEQFF	TGTGCCAGCTCACCAACTAGTTACAATGAGCAGTTCTTC	-	few	TRBJ2-1	TRBV18
CASSLGRQQETQYF	TGTGCCAGCAGCCTGGGGAGGCAGCAAGAGACCCAGTACTTC	-	-	TRBJ2-5	TRBV7-8
CASSQSGSLGSDTQYF	TGTGCCAGCAGTCAAAGCGGGAGTCTTGGGTCAGATACGCAGTATTTT	TRBD2	few	TRBJ2-3	TRBV7-2
CATSSPQIWVNEQFF	TGTGCCACCAGCTCTCCCCAAATTTGGGTGAATGAGCAGTTCTTC	-	-	TRBJ2-1	TRBV15
CASSLSPGADTQYF	TGTGCCAGCAGTTTATCGCCAGGGGCAGATACGCAGTATTTT	-	-	TRBJ2-3	TRBV27
CASSWMGGQPQHF	TGTGCCAGCAGTTGGATGGGTGGACAGCCCCAGCATTTT	-	few	TRBJ1-5	TRBV28
CASSFRARDNEQFF	TGTGCCAGCAGCTTCCGGGCGAGGGACAATGAGCAGTTCTTC	-	-	TRBJ2-1	TRBV5-6
CASSWGLAETGELFF	TGCGCCAGCAGCTGGGGACTAGCTGAGACCGGGGAGCTGTTTTTT	TRBD2	-	TRBJ2-2	TRBV5-1
CAWSSRGESEAFF	TGTGCCTGGAGTTCCAGGGGGGAATCTGAAGCTTTCTTT	TRBD1	-	TRBJ1-1	TRBV30
CASSRIGQGSSGANVLTF	TGTGCCAGCTCTCGCATTGGACAGGGGTCGTCTGGGGCCAACGTCCTGACTTTC	TRBD1	-	TRBJ2-6	TRBV18
CAISGTGASANYGYTF	TGTGCCATCAGCGGTACAGGGGCCTCAGCTAACTATGGCTACACCTTC	TRBD1	-	TRBJ1-2	TRBV10-3
CASSTITGSGGYTF	TGTGCCAGCAGTACCATAACAGGGAGTGGTGGCTACACCTTC	-	-	TRBJ1-2	TRBV27
CASSLEIQETQYF	TGTGCCAGCAGCTTAGAGATTCAAGAGACCCAGTACTTC	-	-	TRBJ2-5	TRBV5-4
CASSLLGAPGRNYGYTF	TGTGCCAGCAGCTTGTTAGGGGCCCCAGGGAGAAATTATGGCTACACCTTC	-	-	TRBJ1-2	TRBV5-4
CASSFADSPQIYEQYF	TGTGCCAGCAGCTTCGCCGACAGTCCACAGATTTACGAGCAGTACTTC	-	-	TRBJ2-7	TRBV7-2